Each of the 13 T cell receptor beta chains below was sequenced from the same sample in a study of tumor-infiltrating lymphocytes in oesophageal squamous cell carcinoma (dated by TCRdb to about 2016). Library prep was done by PCR. TCRdb names Illumina HiSeq 2000 as the instrument used. TCRdb reanalyzed the raw reads on its own, using fastp at Q25 for trimming and MiXCR for clone calling, and kept in-frame beta chains. Identical CDR3 proteins give one entry, which carries the most common genes and DNA. This sample gives about 11,000 distinct CDR3 sequences in total; around half of them show up just once. About 24% of the sample goes to the ten largest clones. Sequences were obtained from esophageal tumor tissue. These receptors came from a male donor with esophageal squamous cell carcinoma.

This clonotype has just a few counts. Here the CDR3 DNA reads TGTGCCAGCAGCGGGAAGGGGGCAATATTTACGCAGTATTTT. This codes for CASSGKGAIFTQYF. This sequence joins TRBV7-2 and TRBJ2-3; 7 bases match TRBD1. The CDR3 totals 14 residues. J lost 8 bases, V lost 5 bases, and 10 bases had no gene match. Looked up from germline, CDR1 is SGHTA and CDR2 is FQGNSA.

The rearrangement joins TRBV11-2 to TRBJ2-4, with D possibly being TRBD1 or TRBD2 (6 bases each). The end of the DNA is better explained by TRBJ2-5, so the J call may be wrong. The CDR3 loop spans 18 amino acids. Germline lookup yields CDR1 SGHAT and CDR2 FQNNGV. The CDR3 DNA reads as TGTGCCAGCAGCCTACGTCCGGGGGCGAAAGGGGTTTTAGAGACCCAGTACTTC. Protein product: CASSLRPGAKGVLETQYF.

This chain joins TRBV7-2 and TRBJ1-1, with 9 nucleotides matching TRBD2. The J call is in doubt because the DNA end fits TRBJ2-1 better. Germline V gene sequence: CDR1 SGHTA, CDR2 FQGNSA. The CDR3 runs 16 residues. The CDR3: CASSLDSGRGSNEQFF. CDR3 in DNA: TGTGCCAGCAGCTTAGATAGCGGGAGAGGGAGCAATGAGCAGTTCTTC.

The chain employs TRBV28 and TRBJ2-1; TRBD2 matches 11 bases. The end of the DNA fits TRBJ2-7 better, so the J call may be wrong. Germline CDR1 is MDHEN and CDR2 is SYDVKM. The length of the CDR3 is 18 residues. The CDR3 loop reads CASTIQGAGTSGHYEQYF. In DNA, the CDR3 is TGTGCCAGCACCATACAGGGTGCCGGGACTAGCGGCCACTACGAGCAGTACTTC.

This clonotype is categorized as medium-sized. The chain links TRBV12-5 to TRBJ2-1; tentative D call: TRBD2 (6 bases). V lost 6 bases to trimming and J lost 0 bases, with 15 bases between them. The CDR3 has 16 residues. Germline CDR1 and CDR2: LGHNT and FRNRAP. CDR3 nucleotides: TGTGCTAGTGGGGATGGGGGAGGTCGCTCCTACAATGAGCAGTTCTTC. Its protein is CASGDGGGRSYNEQFF.

To note about this clonotype: A clone one base away is much larger, so this may be a read error. The V and J genes are TRBV15 and TRBJ2-1; 10 bases are shared with TRBD2. Trimming took 3 bases from V and 10 from J; bases not matched to a gene: 9. The CDR3 spans 15 residues. In germline, CDR1 is LNHNV, CDR2 YYDKDF (reference sequence). CDR3 nucleotide sequence: TGTGCCACCAGCAGGCGGACTAGCGGCACCTACGAGCAGTTCTTC. Its translation is CATSRRTSGTYEQFF.

Sample share makes this clonotype medium-sized. This chain connects TRBV28 to TRBJ2-5, with D maybe TRBD1 (5 bases). The CDR3 consists of 14 residues. V was trimmed by 3 bases and J by 5 bases, leaving 13 bases between them. Germline assignment: CDR1 MDHEN and CDR2 SYDVKM. CDR3 nucleotides: TGTGCCAGCAGTTTCGAAAGGGGCCGCGAGACCCAGTACTTC. Its protein is CASSFERGRETQYF.

This sequence joins TRBV30 and TRBJ2-7, with TRBD2 identical over 13 bases. The J call is uncertain, as TRBJ2-5 better fits the DNA end. The CDR3 sequence is 14 residues long. Germline V gene lookup returns CDR1 GTSNPN and CDR2 SVGIG (reference sequence). The CDR3 nucleotides are TGTGCCTCCGGACTAGCGGGAGTAGGAGAGACCCAGTACTTC. The encoded protein is CASGLAGVGETQYF.

The genes are TRBV7-4 and TRBJ2-7; D might be TRBD1 (6 bases). The last part of the DNA fits TRBJ2-5 better; the J call may be wrong. Germline loops: CDR1 SGHVT, CDR2 SQSDAQ. CDR3 size: 16 residues. The CDR3 DNA is TGTGCCAGCAGCTTAGACAGGGTTTCCGAGGGGGAGACCCAGTACTTC. This gives the protein CASSLDRVSEGETQYF.

This clonotype was seen many times. The rearrangement joins TRBV5-4 to TRBJ2-3; 8 bases match TRBD2. The V gene end was trimmed by 0 bases and the J gene end by 4 bases; junction bases not matched to a gene: 13. CDR1 is SGHNT and CDR2 is YYREEE in the germline V gene (reference sequence). This CDR3 has 18 residues. The CDR3 here is CASSLGGFTGGPPDTQYF. The CDR3 DNA is TGTGCCAGCAGCTTGGGTGGGTTCACGGGAGGGCCTCCAGATACGCAGTATTTT.

The chain couples TRBV5-6 to TRBJ2-5; D call uncertain. The ends were cut back, 0 bases at V and 11 bases at J, with 14 bases in the middle. Germline loops: CDR1 SGHDT, CDR2 YYEEEE. The CDR3 totals 13 residues. The chain's CDR3 is CASSLAAFQEQYF. The CDR3 DNA reads as TGTGCCAGCAGCTTGGCCGCATTTCAAGAGCAGTACTTC. The complete variable domain, with remaining parts taken from reference TRBV5-6 and TRBJ2-5, reads DAGVTQSPTHLIKTRGQQVTLRCSPKSGHDTVSWYQQALGQGPQFIFQYYEEEERQRGNFPDRFSGHQFPNYSSELNVNALLLGDSALYLCASSLAAFQEQYFGPGTRLLVL.

The chain couples TRBV6-1 to TRBJ2-1; TRBD2 is a possible D gene (6 bases). The better agreement between TRBJ2-7 and the DNA end casts doubt on the J call. This CDR3 comprises 15 residues. Germline loops: CDR1 MNHNS, CDR2 SASEGT. DNA for the CDR3: TGTGCCAGCACCCTTCGAAGAGGAGGGTTCTACGAGCAGTACTTC. Its protein is CASTLRRGGFYEQYF.

The gene calls are TRBV7-6 and TRBJ2-6; 10 bases line up with TRBD2. The tail of the sequence fits TRBJ2-7 better, so the J call may be wrong. The CDR3 is made up of 15 amino acids. The V gene's germline CDR1 is SGHVS and CDR2 FNYEAQ. The CDR3 DNA follows: TGTGCCAGCAGCCTTCAAAGCGGGAGGGCTGAAGAGCAGTACTTC. Translation: CASSLQSGRAEEQYF.